The T cell receptor beta chain under discussion was sequenced for a study of blood T cell repertoires in COVID-19 (dated by TCRdb to 2018 to 2020). About the investigation overall: Samples from collaborators originated in the United States, Italy and Spain and spanned both the acute and convalescent phases of COVID-19. The material from the prospective study consisted of cDNA or gDNA derived from T cells, B-cell-depleted T cells, or PBMCs. Deeply sampled blood TCRbeta repertoires from subjects exposed to, actively infected with, or recovered from COVID-19 were included in the dataset. The repertoires were released in a freely available public database meant as a resource for research on the immune response to SARS-CoV-2. Samples were obtained from the ongoing ImmuneRACE study (first 160 participants) and from 1,254 subjects provided by 6 global collaborators. Sample metadata almost always included a de-identified subject ID, COVID-19 status, age in years and sex. Where available, HLA class I and class II types were taken from metadata supplied by the sample provider and were not determined by assay-based typing.

Collaborating institutions collected whole blood in K2EDTA tubes following their own protocols. For TCRbeta analysis, collaborators shipped samples in one of three forms: frozen whole blood, isolated PBMCs, or DNA extracted from either of those sample types. Looking up the germline V gene yields CDR1 MNHNS and CDR2 SASEGT. The CDR3 holds 12 amino acids from the cysteine to the phenylalanine. Only the CDR3 part of the read is kept: 36 bases, read in frame from the first base. V loses 6 bases of germline sequence and J loses 8 bases, and the interval between the two ends is 11 bases. As for this clone: Its antigen is currently not known. Nothing much larger sits one base from this clone, and base qualities are not available.

Broad study findings and their caveats: The amount of clinical and demographic metadata varied by source and participant and was provided uncurated.

TCRbeta CDR3 regions were amplified from genomic DNA using the immunoSEQ Assay, a bias-controlled multiplex PCR. For the original study's pipeline: Nucleated cell counts per sample were estimated from amplification of reference gene primers within the assay. To quantify the absolute abundance of each unique TCRbeta CDR3 rearrangement, sequence reads were collapsed and filtered. For each sample, productive Simpson clonality was calculated as the square root of Simpson's diversity index across productive rearrangements. What TCRdb holds here is the immuneACCESS table cut down to in-frame rearrangements. Part of the clones is not present; checked against another copy, under half of the missing clones reflect an unresolved V gene, and the others are unexplained. V, J and clone size are those of that table, while D and trimming were read from the DNA. A total of around 210,000 clones appear in this sample, approximately 87% of them only once. The ten largest clonotypes hold approximately 0.75% of the sample.

Sample: peripheral blood. This receptor was taken from an older woman with acute or convalescent COVID-19. Recombination joined TRBV6-1 with TRBJ2-4; possibly the D gene is TRBD1, per 6 matching bases. The nucleotide sequence reads as follows: TGTGCCAGCAGACAGGGAGATGACATTCAGTACTTC. This translates into CASRQGDDIQYF.